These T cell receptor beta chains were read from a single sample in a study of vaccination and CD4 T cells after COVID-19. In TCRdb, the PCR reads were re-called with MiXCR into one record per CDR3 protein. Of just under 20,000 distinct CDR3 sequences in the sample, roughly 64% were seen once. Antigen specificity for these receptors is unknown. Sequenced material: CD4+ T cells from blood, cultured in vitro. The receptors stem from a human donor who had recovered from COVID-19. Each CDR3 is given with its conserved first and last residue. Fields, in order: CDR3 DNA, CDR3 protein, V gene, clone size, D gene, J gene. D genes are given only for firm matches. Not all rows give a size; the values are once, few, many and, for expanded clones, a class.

CDR3nt: TGTGCCAGCAGCCAACGAGGGACAGGGGGAGGCTACACCTTC
CDR3aa: CASSQRGTGGGYTF
v_gene: TRBV3-1
abundance: .
d_gene: TRBD1
j_gene: TRBJ1-2

CDR3nt: TGCAGTGCTGACGATTTCCCCCACGACACCTTC
CDR3aa: CSADDFPHDTF
v_gene: TRBV20-1
abundance: .
d_gene: .
j_gene: TRBJ1-2

CDR3nt: TGCAGTGCCAGAGGGGGGGGATTGGGCTACACCTTC
CDR3aa: CSARGGGLGYTF
v_gene: TRBV20-1
abundance: .
d_gene: .
j_gene: TRBJ1-2

CDR3nt: TGTGCCAGCAGTGAAGTCCAGAAAAACATTCAGTACTTC
CDR3aa: CASSEVQKNIQYF
v_gene: TRBV6-1
abundance: .
d_gene: .
j_gene: TRBJ2-4

CDR3nt: TGTGCCAGCAGTCCACGGGCAGGTGAGCAGTTCTTC
CDR3aa: CASSPRAGEQFF
v_gene: TRBV27
abundance: .
d_gene: .
j_gene: TRBJ2-1

CDR3nt: TGTGCCAGCGGAACTAGGCCCGGGGAGCTGTTTTTT
CDR3aa: CASGTRPGELFF
v_gene: TRBV7-8
abundance: few
d_gene: .
j_gene: TRBJ2-2

CDR3nt: TGTGCCAGCAAGAACTATCTCACAGATACGCAGTATTTT
CDR3aa: CASKNYLTDTQYF
v_gene: TRBV7-2
abundance: medium-sized
d_gene: .
j_gene: TRBJ2-3

CDR3nt: TGTGCCACCAGCAGTGGCAGTGATCAGCCCCAGCATTTT
CDR3aa: CATSSGSDQPQHF
v_gene: TRBV15
abundance: .
d_gene: .
j_gene: TRBJ1-5

CDR3nt: TGTGCCAGCAGCGTCGATACAGATACGCAGTATTTT
CDR3aa: CASSVDTDTQYF
v_gene: TRBV7-3
abundance: .
d_gene: .
j_gene: TRBJ2-3

CDR3nt: TGTGCCTGGAGTGGGGGACAAAACACTGAAGCTTTCTTT
CDR3aa: CAWSGGQNTEAFF
v_gene: TRBV30
abundance: .
d_gene: .
j_gene: TRBJ1-1

CDR3nt: TGTGCCAGCTCCCTCGGACAGGGGGCTTCCTATGGCTACACCTTC
CDR3aa: CASSLGQGASYGYTF
v_gene: TRBV18
abundance: .
d_gene: TRBD1
j_gene: TRBJ1-2

CDR3nt: TGTGCCAGCAGCTTAGCAACAGGCGATGGCTACACCTTC
CDR3aa: CASSLATGDGYTF
v_gene: TRBV7-2
abundance: few
d_gene: .
j_gene: TRBJ1-2

CDR3nt: TGTGCCAGCAGCTCCCTACCCGTCCCCTTTGAGCAGTACTTC
CDR3aa: CASSSLPVPFEQYF
v_gene: TRBV7-9
abundance: .
d_gene: .
j_gene: TRBJ2-7

CDR3nt: TGTGCCAGCAGCTTGGTGGAGGGTTCACCCCTCCACTTT
CDR3aa: CASSLVEGSPLHF
v_gene: TRBV11-3
abundance: .
d_gene: .
j_gene: TRBJ1-6

CDR3nt: TGCGCCAGCAGCTTGGCAGCCGGGACAGGGGGGACTGAAGCTTTCTTT
CDR3aa: CASSLAAGTGGTEAFF
v_gene: TRBV5-1
abundance: .
d_gene: TRBD1
j_gene: TRBJ1-1

CDR3nt: TGTGCCAGCAGTTACTCGTTCGGGCAGGGGGCAATTCCTGAAGCTTTCTTT
CDR3aa: CASSYSFGQGAIPEAFF
v_gene: TRBV6-5
abundance: .
d_gene: TRBD1
j_gene: TRBJ1-1

CDR3nt: TGTGCCAGCAGCACCAGGGCGGATGGGGATGAGCAGTTCTTC
CDR3aa: CASSTRADGDEQFF
v_gene: TRBV7-9
abundance: once
d_gene: .
j_gene: TRBJ2-1

CDR3nt: TGTGCCAGCAGCTTAGATTCGACAGGGGGCCCGGTTTCCTATGGCTACACCTTC
CDR3aa: CASSLDSTGGPVSYGYTF
v_gene: TRBV11-3
abundance: .
d_gene: TRBD1
j_gene: TRBJ1-2

CDR3nt: TGTGCCAGCTCACAAACTACGGACAGGGAAGCTTTCTTT
CDR3aa: CASSQTTDREAFF
v_gene: TRBV18
abundance: few
d_gene: TRBD1
j_gene: TRBJ1-1